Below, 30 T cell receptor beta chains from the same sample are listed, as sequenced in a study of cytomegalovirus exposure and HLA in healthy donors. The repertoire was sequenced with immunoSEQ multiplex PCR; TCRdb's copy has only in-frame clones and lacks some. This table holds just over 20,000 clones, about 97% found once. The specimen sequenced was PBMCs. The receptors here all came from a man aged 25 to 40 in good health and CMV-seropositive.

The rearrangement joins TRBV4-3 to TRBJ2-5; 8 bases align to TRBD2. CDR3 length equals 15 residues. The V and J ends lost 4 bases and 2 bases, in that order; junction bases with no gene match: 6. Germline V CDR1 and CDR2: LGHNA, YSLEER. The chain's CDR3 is CASSPVAGTQETQYF. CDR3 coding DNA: TGCGCCAGCAGCCCAGTAGCGGGGACACAAGAGACCCAGTACTTC.

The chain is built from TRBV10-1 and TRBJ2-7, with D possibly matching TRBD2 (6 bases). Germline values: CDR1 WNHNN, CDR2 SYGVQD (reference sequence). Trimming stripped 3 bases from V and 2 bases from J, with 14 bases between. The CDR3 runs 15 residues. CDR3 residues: CASSDSRDSTYEQYF. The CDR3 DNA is TGCGCCAGCAGTGATTCCCGGGACTCCACCTACGAGCAGTACTTC.

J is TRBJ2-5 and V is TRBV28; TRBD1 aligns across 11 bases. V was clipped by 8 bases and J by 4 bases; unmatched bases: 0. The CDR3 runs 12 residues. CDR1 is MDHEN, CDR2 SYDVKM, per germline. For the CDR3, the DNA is TGTGCCAGCGGGACAGGGGGAGAGACCCAGTACTTC. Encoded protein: CASGTGGETQYF.

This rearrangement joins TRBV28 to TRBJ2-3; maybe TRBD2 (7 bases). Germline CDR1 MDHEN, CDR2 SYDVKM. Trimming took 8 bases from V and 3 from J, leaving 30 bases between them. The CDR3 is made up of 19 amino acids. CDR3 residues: CASCRGTYSWAGATDTQYF. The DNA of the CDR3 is TGTGCCAGCTGTAGGGGTACCTACTCGTGGGCGGGGGCAACAGATACGCAGTATTTT.

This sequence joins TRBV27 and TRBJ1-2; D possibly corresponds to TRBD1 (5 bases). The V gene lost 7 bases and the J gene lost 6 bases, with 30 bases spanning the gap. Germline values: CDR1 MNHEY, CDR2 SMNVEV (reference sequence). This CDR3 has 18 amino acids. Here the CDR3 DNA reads TGTGCCAGCACGCCACTATTACAAGCCCTTACTGGGGCTGATGGCTACACCTTC. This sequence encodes CASTPLLQALTGADGYTF.

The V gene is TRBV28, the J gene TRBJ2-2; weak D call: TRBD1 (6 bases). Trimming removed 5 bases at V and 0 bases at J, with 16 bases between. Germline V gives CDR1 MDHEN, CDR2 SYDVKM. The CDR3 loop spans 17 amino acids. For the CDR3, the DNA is TGTGCCAGCAGTCCGTACTGGACAGCCCCGAACACCGGGGAGCTGTTTTTT. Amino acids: CASSPYWTAPNTGELFF.

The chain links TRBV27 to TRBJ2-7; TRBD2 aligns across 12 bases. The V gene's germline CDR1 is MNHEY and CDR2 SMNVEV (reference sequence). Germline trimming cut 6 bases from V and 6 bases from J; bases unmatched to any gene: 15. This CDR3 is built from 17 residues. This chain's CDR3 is CASSLAGASGRDGEQYF. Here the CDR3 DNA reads TGTGCCAGCAGCCTGGCGGGGGCTAGCGGGAGGGATGGCGAGCAGTACTTC.

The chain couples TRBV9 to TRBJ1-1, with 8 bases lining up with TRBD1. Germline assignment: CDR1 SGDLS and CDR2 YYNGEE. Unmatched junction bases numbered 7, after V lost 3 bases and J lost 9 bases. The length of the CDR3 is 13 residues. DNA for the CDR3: TGTGCCAGCAGCGGGGGGCCAGGGGGCAAAGCTTTCTTT. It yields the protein CASSGGPGGKAFF.

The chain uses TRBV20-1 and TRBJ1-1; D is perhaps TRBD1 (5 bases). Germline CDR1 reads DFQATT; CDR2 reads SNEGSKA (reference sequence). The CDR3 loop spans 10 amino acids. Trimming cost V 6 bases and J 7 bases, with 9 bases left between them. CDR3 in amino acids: CSARRGEAFF. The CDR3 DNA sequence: TGCAGTGCACGAAGGGGTGAAGCTTTCTTT.

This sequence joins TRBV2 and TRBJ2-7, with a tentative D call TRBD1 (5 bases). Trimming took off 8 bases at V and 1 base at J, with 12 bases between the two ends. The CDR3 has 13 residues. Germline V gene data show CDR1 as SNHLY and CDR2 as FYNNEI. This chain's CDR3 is CASGAKRSYEQYF. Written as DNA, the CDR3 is TGTGCCAGCGGGGCCAAACGATCCTACGAGCAGTACTTC.

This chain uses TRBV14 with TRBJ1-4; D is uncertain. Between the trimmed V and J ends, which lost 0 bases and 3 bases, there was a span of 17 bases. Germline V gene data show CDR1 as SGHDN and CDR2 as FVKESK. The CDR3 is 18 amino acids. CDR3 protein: CASSQDRGGSMANEKLFF. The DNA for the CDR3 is TGTGCCAGCAGCCAAGATCGCGGAGGGTCAATGGCTAATGAAAAACTGTTTTTT.

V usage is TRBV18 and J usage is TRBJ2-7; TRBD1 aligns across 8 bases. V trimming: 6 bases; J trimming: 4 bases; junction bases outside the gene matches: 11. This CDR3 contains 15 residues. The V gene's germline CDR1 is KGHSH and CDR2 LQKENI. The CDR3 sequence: CASSSTGVDLYEQYF. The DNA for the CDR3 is TGTGCCAGCTCTTCGACAGGGGTGGATCTTTACGAGCAGTACTTC.

This CDR3 reads CASSLEWAPGANVLTF. The CDR3 DNA reads as TGTGCCAGCAGTTTAGAGTGGGCCCCGGGGGCCAACGTCCTGACTTTC. The chain recombines TRBV27 with TRBJ2-6; D unresolved. The CDR3 is 16 residues long. CDR1 and CDR2 from the germline V gene are MNHEY and SMNVEV (reference sequence). V was shortened by 2 bases and J by 4 bases, with 12 bases between the two germline ends.

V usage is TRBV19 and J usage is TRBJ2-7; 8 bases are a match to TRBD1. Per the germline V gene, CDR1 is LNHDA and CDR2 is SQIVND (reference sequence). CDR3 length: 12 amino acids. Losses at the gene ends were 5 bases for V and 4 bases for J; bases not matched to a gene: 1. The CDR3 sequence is CASSGQGYEQYF. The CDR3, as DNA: TGTGCCAGTAGTGGACAGGGTTACGAGCAGTACTTC. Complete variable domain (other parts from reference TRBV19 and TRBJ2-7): DGGITQSPKYLFRKEGQNVTLSCEQNLNHDAMYWYRQDPGQGLRLIYYSQIVNDFQKGDIAEGYSVSREKKESFPLTVTSAQKNPTAFYLCASSGQGYEQYFGPGTRLTVT.

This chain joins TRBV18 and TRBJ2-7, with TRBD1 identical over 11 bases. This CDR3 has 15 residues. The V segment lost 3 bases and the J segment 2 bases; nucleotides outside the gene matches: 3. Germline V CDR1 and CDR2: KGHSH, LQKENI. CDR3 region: CASSPTGQGAYEQYF. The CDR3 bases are TGTGCCAGCTCACCGACGGGACAGGGGGCCTACGAGCAGTACTTC.

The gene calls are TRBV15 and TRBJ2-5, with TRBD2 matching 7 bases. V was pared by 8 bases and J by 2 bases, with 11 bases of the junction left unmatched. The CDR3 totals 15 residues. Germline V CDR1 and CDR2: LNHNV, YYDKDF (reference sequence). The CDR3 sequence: CATQTGRRGQETQYF. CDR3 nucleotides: TGTGCCACCCAAACCGGGAGGCGGGGGCAAGAGACCCAGTACTTC.

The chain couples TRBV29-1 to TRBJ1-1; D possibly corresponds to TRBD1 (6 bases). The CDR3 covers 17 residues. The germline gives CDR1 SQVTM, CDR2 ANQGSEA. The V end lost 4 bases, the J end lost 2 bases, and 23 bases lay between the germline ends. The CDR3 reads CSVVPQGRVSLNTEAFF. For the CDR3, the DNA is TGCAGCGTTGTCCCCCAGGGGAGGGTTAGTCTTAACACTGAAGCTTTCTTT.

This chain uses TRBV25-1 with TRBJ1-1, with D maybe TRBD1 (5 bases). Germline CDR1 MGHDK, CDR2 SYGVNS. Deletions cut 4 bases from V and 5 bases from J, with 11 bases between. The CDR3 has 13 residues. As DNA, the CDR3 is TGTGCCAGCAGTGCGGGGGGTTCAACTGAAGCTTTCTTT. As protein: CASSAGGSTEAFF.

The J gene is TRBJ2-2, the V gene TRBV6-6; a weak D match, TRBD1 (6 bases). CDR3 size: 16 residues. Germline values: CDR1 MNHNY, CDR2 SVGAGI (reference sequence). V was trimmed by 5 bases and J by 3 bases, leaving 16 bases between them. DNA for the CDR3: TGTGCCAGCAGTGCCCGCAGGGGTCGAGACACCGGGGAGCTGTTTTTT. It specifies CASSARRGRDTGELFF.

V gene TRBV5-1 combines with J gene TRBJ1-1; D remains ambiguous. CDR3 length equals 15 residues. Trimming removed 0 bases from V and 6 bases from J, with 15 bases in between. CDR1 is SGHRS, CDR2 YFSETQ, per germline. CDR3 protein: CASSLVSWLNPEAFF. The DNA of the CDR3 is TGCGCCAGCAGCTTGGTTAGTTGGTTAAATCCTGAAGCTTTCTTT.

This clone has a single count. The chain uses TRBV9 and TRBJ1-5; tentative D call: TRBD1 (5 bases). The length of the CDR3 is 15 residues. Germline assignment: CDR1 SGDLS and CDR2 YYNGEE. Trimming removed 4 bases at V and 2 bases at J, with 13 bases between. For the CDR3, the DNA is TGTGCCAGCAGCCCAGGGTTAGGAGGCAATCAGCCCCAGCATTTT. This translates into CASSPGLGGNQPQHF.

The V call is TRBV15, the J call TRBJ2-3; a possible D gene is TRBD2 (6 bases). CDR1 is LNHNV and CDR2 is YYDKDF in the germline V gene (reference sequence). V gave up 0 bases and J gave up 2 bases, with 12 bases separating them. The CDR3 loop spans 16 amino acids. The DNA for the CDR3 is TGTGCCACCAGCAGAGAGCGGGGCGGGAACACAGATACGCAGTATTTT. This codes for CATSRERGGNTDTQYF.

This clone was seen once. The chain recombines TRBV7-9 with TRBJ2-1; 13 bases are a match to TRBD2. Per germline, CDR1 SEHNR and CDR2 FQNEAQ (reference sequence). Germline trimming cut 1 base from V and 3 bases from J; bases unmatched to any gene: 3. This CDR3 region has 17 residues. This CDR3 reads CASSLGGLAGYYNEQFF. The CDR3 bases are TGTGCCAGCAGCTTAGGGGGACTAGCGGGATACTACAATGAGCAGTTCTTC.

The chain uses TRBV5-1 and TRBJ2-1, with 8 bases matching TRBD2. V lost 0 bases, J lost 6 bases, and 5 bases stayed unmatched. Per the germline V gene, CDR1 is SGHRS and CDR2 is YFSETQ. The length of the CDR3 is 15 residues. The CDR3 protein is CASSLVLAGSNEQFF. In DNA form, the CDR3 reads TGCGCCAGCAGCTTGGTGCTAGCGGGTTCCAATGAGCAGTTCTTC.

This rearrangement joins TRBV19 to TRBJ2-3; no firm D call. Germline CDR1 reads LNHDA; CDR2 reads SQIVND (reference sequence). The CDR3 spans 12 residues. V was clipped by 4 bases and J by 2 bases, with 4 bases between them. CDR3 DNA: TGTGCCAGTAGTACTCTCACAGATACGCAGTATTTT. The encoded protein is CASSTLTDTQYF.

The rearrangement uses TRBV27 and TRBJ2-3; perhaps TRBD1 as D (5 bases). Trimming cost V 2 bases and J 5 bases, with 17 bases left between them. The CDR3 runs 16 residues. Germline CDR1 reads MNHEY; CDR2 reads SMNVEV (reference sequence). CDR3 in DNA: TGTGCCAGCAGTTTACAGGGCTCTATCTCTGGAGATACGCAGTATTTT. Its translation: CASSLQGSISGDTQYF.

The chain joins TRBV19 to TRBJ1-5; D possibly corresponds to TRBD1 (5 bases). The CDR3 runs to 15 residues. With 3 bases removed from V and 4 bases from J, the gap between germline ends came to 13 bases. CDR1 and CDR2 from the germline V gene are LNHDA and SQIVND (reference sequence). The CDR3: CASSIGGAINQPQHF. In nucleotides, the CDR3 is TGTGCCAGTAGTATTGGAGGGGCAATTAATCAGCCCCAGCATTTT.

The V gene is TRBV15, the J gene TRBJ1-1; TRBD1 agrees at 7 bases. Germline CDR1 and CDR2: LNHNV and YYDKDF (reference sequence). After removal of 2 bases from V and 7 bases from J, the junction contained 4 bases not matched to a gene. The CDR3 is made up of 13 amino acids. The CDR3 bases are TGTGCCACCAGCAGACCCGCAGGGGGTGAAGCTTTCTTT. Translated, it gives CATSRPAGGEAFF.

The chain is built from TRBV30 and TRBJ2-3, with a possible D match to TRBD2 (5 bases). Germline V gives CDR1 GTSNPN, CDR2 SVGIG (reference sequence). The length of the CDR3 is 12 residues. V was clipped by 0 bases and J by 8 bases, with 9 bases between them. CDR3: CAWSVGAVTQYF. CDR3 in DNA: TGTGCCTGGAGTGTGGGAGCGGTTACGCAGTATTTT.

CDR3 residues: CASSLVQEKLFF. The CDR3 DNA reads as TGTGCCAGCAGCTTAGTACAAGAAAAACTGTTTTTT. This sequence joins TRBV11-2 and TRBJ1-4, with D unresolved. V lost 1 base to trimming and J lost 8 bases, with 5 bases between them. The CDR3 contains 12 residues. Germline CDR1 reads SGHAT; CDR2 reads FQNNGV.